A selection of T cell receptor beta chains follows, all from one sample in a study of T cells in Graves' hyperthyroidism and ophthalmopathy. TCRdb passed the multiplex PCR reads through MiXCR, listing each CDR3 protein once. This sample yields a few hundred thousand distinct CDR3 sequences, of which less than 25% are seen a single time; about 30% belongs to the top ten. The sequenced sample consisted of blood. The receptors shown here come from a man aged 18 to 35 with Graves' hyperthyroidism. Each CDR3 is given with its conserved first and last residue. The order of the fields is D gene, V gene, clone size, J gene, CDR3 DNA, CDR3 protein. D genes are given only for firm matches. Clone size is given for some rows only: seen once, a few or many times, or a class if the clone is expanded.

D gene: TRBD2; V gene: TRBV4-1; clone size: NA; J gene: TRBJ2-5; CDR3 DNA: TGCGCCAGCAGCCAAAAAGGGCTCCCCCCCCTACTAGCGGGGGTTCAAGAGACCCAGTACTTC; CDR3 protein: CASSQKGLPPLLAGVQETQYF
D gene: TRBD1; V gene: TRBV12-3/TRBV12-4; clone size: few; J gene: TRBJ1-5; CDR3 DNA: TGTGCCAGCAGTTTAGTCCAGGGGGCCCAGCCCCAGCATTTT; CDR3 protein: CASSLVQGAQPQHF
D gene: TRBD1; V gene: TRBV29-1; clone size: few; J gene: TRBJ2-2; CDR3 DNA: TGCAGCGTTGAAACAGGGGGTAGGAACACCGGGGAGCTGTTTTTT; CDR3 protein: CSVETGGRNTGELFF
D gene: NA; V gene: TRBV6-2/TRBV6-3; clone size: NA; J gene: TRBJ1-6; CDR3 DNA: TGTGCCAGCAGTTACTCGGGCTACAGGTCGAGCTCCTATAATTCACCCCTCCACTTT; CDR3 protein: CASSYSGYRSSSYNSPLHF
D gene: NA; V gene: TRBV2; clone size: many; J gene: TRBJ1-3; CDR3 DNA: TGTGCCAGCAGTGCGGCTGGCTCTGGAAACACCATATATTTT; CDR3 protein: CASSAAGSGNTIYF
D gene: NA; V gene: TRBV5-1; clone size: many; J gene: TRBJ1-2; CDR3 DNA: TGCGCCAGCAGCTTGGGAGGGGCCCCCGATGGCTACACCTTC; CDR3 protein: CASSLGGAPDGYTF
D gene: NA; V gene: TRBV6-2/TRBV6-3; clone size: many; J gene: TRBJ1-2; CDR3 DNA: TGTGCCAGCAGTTACGGTGGCAGAGGCTATGGCTACACCTTC; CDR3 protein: CASSYGGRGYGYTF
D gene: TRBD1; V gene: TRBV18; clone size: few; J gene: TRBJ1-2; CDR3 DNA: TGTGCCAGCTCACTGACCACAGGGGAATCGGATTATGGCTACACCTTC; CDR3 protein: CASSLTTGESDYGYTF
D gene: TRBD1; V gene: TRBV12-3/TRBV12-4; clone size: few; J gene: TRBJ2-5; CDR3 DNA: TGTGCCAGCAGTTCAAGGACAGGCATATTGGAGGCCCAGTACTTC; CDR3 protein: CASSSRTGILEAQYF
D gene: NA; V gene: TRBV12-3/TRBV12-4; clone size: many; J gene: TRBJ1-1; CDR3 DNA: TGTGCCAGCAGTCGGACCCGGAGGGCTGAAGCTTTCTTT; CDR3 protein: CASSRTRRAEAFF
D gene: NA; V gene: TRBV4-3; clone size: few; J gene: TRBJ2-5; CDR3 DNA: TGCGCCAGCAGCCAAGATTTCACATCGGAGGGAGGAGGAGAGACCCAGTACTTC; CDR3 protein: CASSQDFTSEGGGETQYF
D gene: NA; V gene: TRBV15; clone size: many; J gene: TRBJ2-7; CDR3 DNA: TGTGCCACCAGCATCGGGGGCTCCGTCTACGAGCAGTACTTC; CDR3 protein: CATSIGGSVYEQYF
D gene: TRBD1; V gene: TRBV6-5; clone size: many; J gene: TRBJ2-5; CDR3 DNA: TGTGCCAGCAGTTTGGACAGGGGTTATTTAGAGACCCAGTACTTC; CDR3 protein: CASSLDRGYLETQYF
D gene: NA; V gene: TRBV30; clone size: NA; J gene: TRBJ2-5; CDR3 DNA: TGTGCCTGGACAGAGGGGGTGGGGTTCTTGGGCCAAGAGACCCGGTACTTC; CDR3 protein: CAWTEGVGFLGQETRYF
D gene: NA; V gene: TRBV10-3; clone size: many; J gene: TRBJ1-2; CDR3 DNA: TGTGCCATCAGTCAGGCAGGGTATGGCTATGGCTACACCTTC; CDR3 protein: CAISQAGYGYGYTF
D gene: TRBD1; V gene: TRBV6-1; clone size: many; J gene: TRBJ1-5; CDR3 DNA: TGTGCCAGCAGATGGACAGGGCTGCAGCCCCAGCATTTT; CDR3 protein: CASRWTGLQPQHF
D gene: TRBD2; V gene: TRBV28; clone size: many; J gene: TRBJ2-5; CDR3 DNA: TGTGCCAGCAGCCACCTTCCCGGGGGGGCCCGAGAGACCCAGTACTTC; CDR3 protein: CASSHLPGGARETQYF
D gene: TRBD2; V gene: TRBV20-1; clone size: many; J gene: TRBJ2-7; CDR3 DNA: TGCAGTGCAGCCCCCGGGCTAGCGGTCTACGAGCAGTACTTC; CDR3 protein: CSAAPGLAVYEQYF